These 23 T cell receptor beta chains share one sample of origin, sequenced in a study of cytomegalovirus exposure and HLA in healthy donors. TCRdb keeps only in-frame clones here, not all; method: immunoSEQ multiplex PCR. The top ten hold 4.4% of the sample, which has more than 90,000 clones, about 88% seen once. The sample consisted of PBMCs. Source of these receptors: a man between 18 and 29 years old in good health and CMV-seropositive.

V and J are TRBV6-6 and TRBJ2-7; 7 positions match TRBD2. The CDR3 spans 15 residues. Germline CDR1 reads MNHNY; CDR2 reads SVGAGI (reference sequence). The V and J ends lost 4 bases and 3 bases, in that order; junction bases with no gene match: 9. The CDR3 loop is CASSSPGTIHYEQYF. CDR3 in DNA: TGTGCCAGCAGTTCCCCCGGGACTATCCACTACGAGCAGTACTTC.

This clone has just a few counts. The gene calls are TRBV7-9 and TRBJ1-2; unclear D gene. Germline CDR1 SEHNR, CDR2 FQNEAQ (reference sequence). The V end lost 3 bases, the J end lost 4 bases, and 9 bases lay between the germline ends. The CDR3 contains 13 residues. The CDR3 coding sequence is TGTGCCAGCAGCTTGGCGGTTTCCTATGGCTACACCTTC. Translation gives CASSLAVSYGYTF.

The V and J genes are TRBV2 and TRBJ2-1; 7 positions agree with TRBD1. The CDR3 is made up of 16 amino acids. Germline assignment: CDR1 SNHLY and CDR2 FYNNEI. Trimming cost V 8 bases and J 1 base; bases outside gene matches: 11. The CDR3 DNA follows: TGTGCCAGCCGAAAGGGGACAGTCAGATCCTACAATGAGCAGTTCTTC. Amino acid sequence: CASRKGTVRSYNEQFF. Based on the CDR3 plus reference TRBV2 and TRBJ2-1, the full variable domain is EPEVTQTPSHQVTQMGQEVILRCVPISNHLYFYWYRQILGQKVEFLVSFYNNEISEKSEIFDDQFSVERPDGSNFTLKIRSTKLEDSAMYFCASRKGTVRSYNEQFFGPGTRLTVL.

The chain links TRBV10-3 to TRBJ2-7; 7 nucleotides line up with TRBD1. This CDR3 is 16 amino acids long. CDR1 and CDR2 (germline): ENHRY, SYGVKD. V lost 0 bases and J lost 0; bases outside the gene matches: 5. The CDR3 nucleotides are TGTGCCATCAGTGAGTCGCGTGGGACAGCCTCCTACGAGCAGTACTTC. This sequence encodes CAISESRGTASYEQYF.

The rearrangement joins TRBV7-2 to TRBJ2-7; D is unresolved. The length of the CDR3 is 11 residues. Germline CDR1 is SGHTA and CDR2 is FQGNSA. The V end lost 5 bases, the J end lost 0 bases, and 2 bases lay between the germline ends. The DNA for the CDR3 is TGTGCCAGCAGCCGCTCCTACGAGCAGTACTTC. It encodes CASSRSYEQYF.

This clone was observed a single time. The gene calls are TRBV28 and TRBJ2-1; 8 bases agree with TRBD2. This CDR3 region has 13 residues. V gave up 7 bases and J gave up 7 bases; unmatched junction bases: 6. CDR1 and CDR2 from the germline V gene are MDHEN and SYDVKM. In DNA, the CDR3 is TGTGCCAGCAACGGGGGGGCCAGTAATGAGCAGTTCTTC. Its protein is CASNGGASNEQFF.

This clone occurred a few times. The rearrangement joins TRBV20-1 to TRBJ1-1; weak D call: TRBD1 (5 bases). V gave up 3 bases and J gave up 4 bases, with 6 bases separating them. Germline loops: CDR1 DFQATT, CDR2 SNEGSKA (reference sequence). The length of the CDR3 is 11 residues. The chain's CDR3 is CSASQGTEAFF. The CDR3 DNA is TGCAGTGCTAGTCAGGGCACTGAAGCTTTCTTT.

The chain joins TRBV19 to TRBJ1-4; D possibly corresponds to TRBD1 (5 bases). V gave up 4 bases and J gave up 6 bases, with 18 bases separating them. The V gene's germline CDR1 is LNHDA and CDR2 SQIVND (reference sequence). The CDR3 runs to 16 residues. For the CDR3, the DNA is TGTGCCAGTAGTACGCCCCGACAGCGAAACGATGAAAAACTGTTTTTT. This encodes CASSTPRQRNDEKLFF.

V gene TRBV6-6 combines with J gene TRBJ1-2; 8 bases map to TRBD1. The CDR3 covers 16 residues. After removal of 6 bases from V and 6 bases from J, the junction contained 15 bases not matched to a gene. CDR1 is MNHNY and CDR2 is SVGAGI in the germline V gene (reference sequence). CDR3 loop: CASSSHRPDRDDGYTF. CDR3 nucleotides: TGTGCCAGCAGCTCCCACCGCCCGGACAGGGACGATGGCTACACCTTC.

As regards this clone: A read error is likely, as this CDR3 ends without the conserved phenylalanine or tryptophan. The limits of the CDR3 on the DNA are not certain, so only TCRdb's listed CDR3 is given. The gene calls are TRBV6-4 and TRBJ2-4; the table's D call of TRBD1 was not tested on the DNA. Per the germline V gene, CDR1 is MRHNA and CDR2 is SNTAGT. The CDR3 is 12 residues long, counting both termini. The CDR3 reads CASSDPDRGVNI.

Here the CDR3 reads CASSLRDSPNYGYTF. In DNA form, the CDR3 reads TGCGCCAGCAGCCTAAGGGACAGCCCTAACTATGGCTACACCTTC. The chain employs TRBV4-1 and TRBJ1-2; 7 bases map to TRBD1. V trimming: 4 bases; J trimming: 0 bases; junction bases outside the gene matches: 5. Germline CDR1 reads MGHRA; CDR2 reads YSYEKL. CDR3 size: 15 residues.

The V call is TRBV4-1, the J call TRBJ1-5; 10 nucleotides agree with TRBD1. Germline V lookup: CDR1 MGHRA, CDR2 YSYEKL. CDR3 length: 17 residues. The V gene end was trimmed by 0 bases and the J gene end by 5 bases; junction bases not matched to a gene: 7. The CDR3 coding sequence is TGCGCCAGCAGCCAAGAGGGAGGACAGGGGGTTCATCAGCCCCAGCATTTT. This codes for CASSQEGGQGVHQPQHF.

CDR3 loop: CASSTRDRVNGDTQYF. The DNA of the CDR3 is TGTGCCAGCAGTACCCGGGACAGAGTTAATGGAGATACGCAGTATTTT. The rearrangement links TRBV27 to TRBJ2-3; 7 bases are a match to TRBD1. CDR1 MNHEY and CDR2 SMNVEV come from the germline V gene (reference sequence). Trimming removed 5 bases from V and 5 bases from J; junction bases left unmatched: 13. The CDR3 extends over 16 amino acids.

V and J are TRBV6-5 and TRBJ1-5; perhaps TRBD1 as D (5 bases). V was trimmed by 5 bases and J by 0 bases, leaving 11 bases between them. The CDR3 extends over 15 amino acids. The germline gives CDR1 MNHEY, CDR2 SVGAGI. CDR3 sequence (DNA): TGTGCCAGCAGTAAGACAGCTTATAGCAATCAGCCCCAGCATTTT. Translation gives CASSKTAYSNQPQHF.

As to this clone: Within the sample, other DNA sequences also encode this same CDR3. This chain connects TRBV29-1 to TRBJ1-2; 8 bases are a match to TRBD1. J gave up 4 bases and V 6 bases, and 4 bases lay outside the gene matches. Germline assignment: CDR1 SQVTM and CDR2 ANQGSEA. The CDR3 sequence is 12 residues long. The CDR3 bases are TGCAGCGTAGGACAGGGCGTCTATGGCTACACCTTC. It yields the protein CSVGQGVYGYTF. Supplemented by reference TRBV29-1 and TRBJ1-2, the full variable domain reads SAVISQKPSRDICQRGTSLTIQCQVDSQVTMMFWYRQQPGQSLTLIATANQGSEATYESGFVIDKFPISRPNLTFSTLTVSNMSPEDSSIYLCSVGQGVYGYTFGSGTRLTVV.

The chain is built from TRBV27 and TRBJ1-5; TRBD1 matches 7 bases. The CDR3 consists of 18 residues. Germline trimming cut 1 base from V and 4 bases from J; bases unmatched to any gene: 13. The germline gives CDR1 MNHEY, CDR2 SMNVEV (reference sequence). CDR3 loop: CASSLYGQVQHWNQPQHF. The CDR3 DNA is TGTGCCAGCAGTTTATATGGACAGGTCCAACATTGGAATCAGCCCCAGCATTTT.

The J gene is TRBJ1-2, the V gene TRBV27, with TRBD1 as a possible D gene (6 bases). V was trimmed by 10 bases and J by 4 bases, leaving 16 bases between them. This CDR3 is built from 13 residues. Germline CDR1 reads MNHEY; CDR2 reads SMNVEV (reference sequence). The CDR3 DNA sequence: TGTGCCACCTCCGGGAGGGGGTCCTATGGCTACACCTTC. The encoded protein is CATSGRGSYGYTF.

J is TRBJ2-7 and V is TRBV15; D perhaps matches TRBD1 (7 bases). CDR1 and CDR2 (germline): LNHNV, YYDKDF (reference sequence). This CDR3 has 16 residues. Trimming took off 4 bases at V and 1 base at J, with 17 bases between the two ends. CDR3 coding DNA: TGTGCCACCAGCAAAGAGGCGGGGACAGAATCCTACGAGCAGTACTTC. It is translated as CATSKEAGTESYEQYF.

J is TRBJ2-3 and V is TRBV4-2; perhaps TRBD1 as D (6 bases). CDR1 and CDR2 from the germline V gene are LGHNA and YNFKEQ. V was trimmed by 1 base and J by 0 bases, leaving 17 bases between them. CDR3 length: 18 residues. The CDR3 DNA reads as TGTGCCAGCAGCCAAGTAATAAACAGGGCCAGGAGCACAGATACGCAGTATTTT. This translates into CASSQVINRARSTDTQYF.

The genes are TRBV7-2 and TRBJ2-1; 9 bases map to TRBD1. Germline V gives CDR1 SGHTA, CDR2 FQGNSA. The CDR3 sequence is 15 residues long. After removal of 5 bases from V and 1 base from J, the junction contained 3 bases not matched to a gene. CDR3 in amino acids: CASSRTGDSYNEQFF. For the CDR3, the DNA is TGTGCCAGCAGCCGGACAGGGGATTCCTACAATGAGCAGTTCTTC.

Concerning this clone: The same CDR3 is also encoded by other DNA sequences in this sample. V gene TRBV7-9 combines with J gene TRBJ2-7; no firm D call. V lost 5 bases and J lost 4, with 9 bases in between. Germline V lookup: CDR1 SEHNR, CDR2 FQNEAQ (reference sequence). CDR3 length: 12 amino acids. The CDR3 is CASSLSGYEQYF. The CDR3 coding sequence is TGTGCCAGCAGCCTAAGTGGTTACGAGCAGTACTTC.

V gene TRBV6-6 combines with J gene TRBJ2-7; tentative D call: TRBD1 (6 bases). V was cut by 2 bases and J by 9 bases, with 11 bases left in between. The CDR3 length is 12 residues. The V gene's germline CDR1 is MNHNY and CDR2 SVGAGI (reference sequence). DNA of the CDR3: TGTGCCAGCAGTTACGAGGCCAGGGGGCAGTACTTC. This codes for CASSYEARGQYF.

J is TRBJ2-1 and V is TRBV19; 7 bases fit TRBD1. V lost 0 bases to trimming and J lost 13 bases; unmatched junction nucleotides: 15. CDR3 size: 16 residues. Germline V lookup: CDR1 LNHDA, CDR2 SQIVND (reference sequence). The DNA of the CDR3 is TGTGCCAGTAGTATAGATTGGCAGGGGGTTTCCAGGGAACAGTTCTTC. This codes for CASSIDWQGVSREQFF.